This T cell receptor (beta chain) was retrieved from a study of T cell changes during pregnancy in multiple sclerosis. Clones were read by immunoSEQ multiplex PCR, and TCRdb kept only the in-frame ones, dropping some. This sample has about 31,000 clones; around 89% occur once, and the top ten carry 5.5% to 8%. With 2 bases clipped from V and 4 bases from J, the junction kept 17 bases outside the gene matches. Germline CDR1 reads SGHVS; CDR2 reads FQNEAQ. This CDR3 is built from 21 residues. The chain links TRBV7-8 to TRBJ2-3, with 14 nucleotides matching TRBD2. This receptor was obtained from a female donor with multiple sclerosis, enrolled in a pregnancy study. The material was CD8+ T cells from peripheral blood mononuclear cells, obtained in the second trimester of pregnancy. The CDR3 sequence: CASSLPTDTRTSGRNADTQYF. In DNA, the CDR3 is TGTGCCAGCAGCTTACCAACTGATACCCGGACTAGCGGGAGGAACGCAGATACGCAGTATTTT.